This passage covers 14 T cell receptor beta chains from one sample sequenced in a study of cytomegalovirus exposure and HLA in healthy donors. Amplification used 60 Vbeta primers and 13 Jbeta primers. Method: immunoSEQ multiplex PCR; TCRdb's copy keeps in-frame clones and lacks some. The sample has roughly 160,000 clones, around 80% seen once. The sample was PBMCs. The receptor set was obtained from a woman in her thirties in good health and CMV-seropositive.

The chain has TRBV12-2 and TRBJ1-2. TRBV12-2 is a pseudogene segment. The CDR3 is made up of 13 amino acids. Written as DNA, the CDR3 is TGTGCAAGTCGCCCGACGGGACTATATGGCTACACCTTC. Translated, it gives CASRPTGLYGYTF.

The chain has TRBV18 and TRBJ2-7; TRBD2 might be the D (5 bases). In germline, CDR1 is KGHSH, CDR2 LQKENI. Trimming removed 6 bases from V and 3 bases from J, with 21 bases in between. The CDR3 runs to 16 residues. CDR3 protein: CASSPYPPAVGYEQYF. The CDR3 bases are TGTGCCAGCTCTCCCTACCCCCCAGCGGTGGGCTACGAGCAGTACTTC.

The chain couples TRBV5-1 to TRBJ1-1; maybe TRBD1 (5 bases). Germline loops: CDR1 SGHRS, CDR2 YFSETQ. The CDR3 sequence is 15 residues long. V was pared by 0 bases and J by 0 bases, with 9 bases between. CDR3 region: CASSLEGVVNTEAFF. In DNA form, the CDR3 reads TGCGCCAGCAGCTTGGAAGGGGTGGTGAACACTGAAGCTTTCTTT.

The chain joins TRBV25-1 to TRBJ2-7; no definite D call. This CDR3 region has 11 residues. CDR1 is MGHDK, CDR2 SYGVNS, per germline. V lost 3 bases to trimming and J lost 3 bases, with 3 bases between them. The CDR3 here is CASSDYYEQYF. The CDR3 DNA follows: TGTGCCAGCAGTGACTACTACGAGCAGTACTTC.

This clone was counted only a few times. The genes are TRBV10-1 and TRBJ2-7; 7 nucleotides agree with TRBD1. After removal of 6 bases from V and 2 bases from J, the junction contained 19 bases not matched to a gene. The length of the CDR3 is 18 residues. Germline CDR1 WNHNN, CDR2 SYGVQD (reference sequence). The CDR3 region has the DNA TGCGCCAGCAGGATGTCCGGGACAGAAAAAGTTCTCACCTACGAGCAGTACTTC. This encodes CASRMSGTEKVLTYEQYF.

This clone was seen only once. In DNA, the CDR3 is TGTGCCCCAGACGCAAAAGGAGGAGGGCAAGAGACCCAGTACTTC. Amino acids: CAPDAKGGGQETQYF. The V and J genes are TRBV21-1 and TRBJ2-5; TRBD2 was called by the table and not checked on the DNA. TRBV21-1 is shown as a pseudogene. CDR3 size: 15 residues.

This chain connects TRBV27 to TRBJ1-6; D is possibly TRBD1 (6 bases). This CDR3 comprises 17 residues. Germline V CDR1 and CDR2: MNHEY, SMNVEV (reference sequence). V was clipped by 0 bases and J by 4 bases, with 13 bases between them. The CDR3 DNA sequence: TGTGCCAGCAGTTTATCCAGGGGAAAAAAGTATAATTCACCCCTCCACTTT. Protein product: CASSLSRGKKYNSPLHF.

This clone was detected once. The CDR3 bases are TGTGCCAGCAGCGCAGACAGGAACACTGAAGCTTTCTTT. This encodes CASSADRNTEAFF. V is TRBV2 and J is TRBJ1-1; a weak D match, TRBD1 (5 bases). The V gene's germline CDR1 is SNHLY and CDR2 FYNNEI. The CDR3 is made up of 13 amino acids. With 6 bases removed from V and 1 base from J, the gap between germline ends came to 9 bases.

This clone appeared once. J is TRBJ1-1 and V is TRBV28, with D possibly TRBD1 on 6 matching bases. Per the germline V gene, CDR1 is MDHEN and CDR2 is SYDVKM. The CDR3 sequence is 15 residues long. V was cut by 2 bases and J by 1 base, with 11 bases left in between. The CDR3 here is CASSLGQLWNTEAFF. The CDR3 bases are TGTGCCAGCAGTTTAGGACAGTTGTGGAACACTGAAGCTTTCTTT.

The table lists this clone with a few counts. The germline gene is not matched at one end of the junction; a read error may be the cause. The chain has TRBV5-4 and TRBJ1-1; 8 bases map to TRBD1. In germline, CDR1 is SGHNT, CDR2 YYREEE (reference sequence). CDR3 length: 14 residues. The CDR3: CASSWTGLSTEAFF. The CDR3 bases are TGCGCCAGCAGCTGGACAGGGTTGAGCACTGAAGCTTTCTTT.

V is TRBV7-2 and J is TRBJ2-5; 8 bases align to TRBD1. This CDR3 is built from 20 residues. V lost 0 bases and J lost 2; bases outside the gene matches: 17. Germline V gene data show CDR1 as SGHTA and CDR2 as FQGNSA. The CDR3 region is CASSLANRRGQVNKQETQYF. DNA of the CDR3: TGTGCCAGCAGCTTAGCCAACCGGCGGGGACAGGTTAATAAGCAAGAGACCCAGTACTTC.

The chain links TRBV27 to TRBJ2-1, with D possibly TRBD1 on 5 matching bases. Germline values: CDR1 MNHEY, CDR2 SMNVEV (reference sequence). Trimming stripped 5 bases from V and 3 bases from J, with 8 bases between. The CDR3 length is 13 residues. Here the CDR3 reads CASSRTGYNEQFF. CDR3 DNA sequence: TGTGCCAGCAGTAGAACAGGCTACAATGAGCAGTTCTTC.

This sequence joins TRBV19 and TRBJ2-2, with TRBD2 matching over 8 bases. The germline V gene has CDR1 LNHDA and CDR2 SQIVND (reference sequence). Unmatched junction bases numbered 2, after V lost 5 bases and J lost 0 bases. The CDR3 is 15 residues long. This CDR3 reads CASSVGLANTGELFF. In nucleotides, the CDR3 is TGTGCCAGTAGTGTGGGACTAGCGAACACCGGGGAGCTGTTTTTT.

The rearrangement uses TRBV6-5 and TRBJ2-3; 10 bases map to TRBD2. This CDR3 is 13 amino acids long. The V and J ends lost 8 bases and 5 bases, in that order; junction bases with no gene match: 4. The germline V gene has CDR1 MNHEY and CDR2 SVGAGI. CDR3 amino acids: CASCGLAVDTQYF. As DNA, the CDR3 is TGTGCCAGCTGCGGACTAGCGGTAGATACGCAGTATTTT.